Described below is a single T cell receptor beta chain sequence and its context. V lost 4 bases, J lost 4 bases, and 2 bases stayed unmatched. Germline V CDR1 and CDR2: SGHTA, FQGTGA. This CDR3 has 13 amino acids. The data stem from a study of blood T cell repertoires in COVID-19. Using immunoSEQ multiplex PCR, the repertoire was profiled, and TCRdb retains in-frame clones only, with some absent. Seen here are roughly 390,000 clones, 75% to 90% observed once, and the top ten hold about 3.6%. The sample consisted of peripheral blood. The chain has TRBV7-3 and TRBJ1-1; 8 positions agree with TRBD1. The TCR sequence derives from a woman under 30 with acute or convalescent COVID-19. The CDR3 here is CASSSGGGTEAFF. CDR3 coding DNA: TGTGCCAGCAGCTCAGGGGGCGGCACTGAAGCTTTCTTT.